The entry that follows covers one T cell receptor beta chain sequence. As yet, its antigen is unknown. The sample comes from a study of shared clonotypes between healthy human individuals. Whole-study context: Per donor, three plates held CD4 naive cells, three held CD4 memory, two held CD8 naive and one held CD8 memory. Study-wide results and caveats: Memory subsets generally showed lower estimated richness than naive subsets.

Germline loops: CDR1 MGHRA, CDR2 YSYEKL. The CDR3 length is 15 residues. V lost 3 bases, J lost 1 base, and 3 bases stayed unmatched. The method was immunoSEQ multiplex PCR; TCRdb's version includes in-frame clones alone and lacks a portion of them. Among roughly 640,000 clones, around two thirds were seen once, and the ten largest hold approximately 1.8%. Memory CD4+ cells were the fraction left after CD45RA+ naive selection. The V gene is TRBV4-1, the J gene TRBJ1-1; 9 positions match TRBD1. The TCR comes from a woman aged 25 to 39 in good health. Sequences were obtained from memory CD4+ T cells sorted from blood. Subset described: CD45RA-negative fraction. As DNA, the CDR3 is TGCGCCAGCAGCCATAGACAGGGGGAGAACACTGAAGCTTTCTTT. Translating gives CASSHRQGENTEAFF.